This TCR beta chain was obtained from a study of vaccination and CD4 T cells after COVID-19 (dated by TCRdb to about 2022). A note on the overall study: SARS-CoV-2 positivity had been established in the convalescent patients by nasal swab PCR, and mild disease was recorded in several of these patients and severe disease in one. Six males and four females were included in the convalescent cohort, with two Hispanic individuals, seven Caucasians, two Asians and one multiracial person represented. Participants received two doses of either the Pfizer-BioNTech BNT162b2 vaccine (n=8) or the Moderna mRNA-1273 vaccine (n=2). Post-COVID blood samples from convalescent patients were collected a median of around 100 days after diagnosis, with a range of about 35 to 161 days. Post-vaccine blood samples were collected a median of approximately 68 days after the second vaccine dose, ranging from 14 to 241 days. A few convalescent patients were sampled both early after vaccination (day 14) and late after vaccination (days 161 to 241). Culture stimuli were overlapping spike peptide pools from SARS-CoV-2 and from the common cold coronaviruses HCoV-NL63, HCoV-OC43 and HCoV-229E. In control cultures, a CEFX viral epitope pool was used as positive control, an HIV-1 Nef peptide pool was used as negative control, or no peptide was added. In 10 COVID-19 convalescent patients and a few infection-naive healthy vaccine recipients, researchers compared the spike-specific CD4+ TCR repertoire from before mRNA vaccination with the repertoire from after.

General findings and caveats noted by the study authors: In convalescent patients, a median 86.3% of post-vaccine SARS-CoV-2-reactive clones were detected only after vaccination, suggesting vaccine-specific priming. Although the median number of SARS-CoV-2-reactive clonotypes went up from roughly 19 after infection to 30 to 45 after vaccination, the increase was not significant. In convalescent patients, nearly all vaccine-specific clones (304 of 307) were found to be mono-reactive for SARS-CoV-2 spike rather than cross-reactive with common cold coronaviruses. Only a relatively small number of convalescent patients were included in the study, and early timepoints following natural infection were not analyzed.

Remarks on this clonotype: Its antigen is not yet known. Base qualities are not recorded, but no much larger clone differs from it by a single base.

Library prep was done by PCR. DNA from cultured CD4+ T cells was subjected to TCR sequencing with the Oncomine TCR Beta short-read assay at the Johns Hopkins FTIC core. Genomic DNA was extracted from the cultured CD4+ T cells with the QIAamp micro DNA kit. Oncomine TCR Beta libraries from cultured CD4+ T cells were pooled using unique dual indexes and sequenced on an Illumina iSeq 100. As for the authors' bioinformatics: Non-productive sequences were filtered out, and CDR3s that did not start with C, did not end with F or W, or were shorter than 7 amino acids were discarded. Antigen-specific clonotypes were identified with the MANAFEST web application by comparing peptide-stimulated wells with reference and other culture wells. An FDR below 0.05, an odds ratio above 5, and a productive frequency above 0.1% in at least two of three replicate wells were required for clones to be considered positive. Cross-reactive clonotypes were defined as significantly expanded in both SARS-CoV-2 spike wells and at least one common cold coronavirus spike condition. CDR3 homology was assessed with Levenshtein distances (stringdist) and unrooted phylogenetic trees (ape) in R version 3.6.1. TCRdb ran its own pipeline on the public reads, namely fastp trimming at Q25 and MiXCR clone calling, and kept in-frame beta chains. Rows merge per CDR3 protein into single entries with the most common DNA and genes. TCRdb, not the authors, supplied the V and J calls. In all, the sample holds 20,000 to 25,000 distinct CDR3 sequences, and 45% to 55% of those were seen once. Around an eighth of the sample rests with the top ten.

Sample time point, as interpreted from the label and publication: late sampling 161 to 241 days after vaccination in three convalescent patients. The treatment or condition label, as the study defines it: approximately nine-day PBMC culture with coronavirus spike peptide pools or control peptides (ViraFEST assay). The ViraFEST assay, used in the study, expanded antigen-specific T cells with peptide pools and then identified the expanded clonotypes through TCR sequencing. Positive SARS-CoV-2 PCR tests in the convalescent patients dated from March to December 2020, before Alpha, Beta and Delta variants emerged in the United States. PBMCs were cultured at about 2 million per well in IMDM supplemented with 5% human AB serum and about 10 IU/ml IL-2, with 9.5 to 10 ug/ml peptide pools added. Half of the culture medium was replaced with fresh IL-2-containing medium on days 3 and 7. Once the cells had been in culture for 9 to 10 days, the EasySep CD4+ T cell isolation kit was used to isolate CD4+ T cells by negative selection. Ficoll-Paque Plus gradient centrifugation was used to isolate PBMCs from whole blood, and the isolated PBMCs were then either used fresh or cryopreserved at -140C. Triplicate wells were generally used for each culture condition.

CDR1 and CDR2 are drawn from the germline V gene (reference sequence): DFQATT, SNEGSKA. V is pared back by 0 bases and J by 7 bases, with 22 bases lying between the germline termini. From the cysteine through the phenylalanine, the CDR3 covers 17 amino acids. Solely the CDR3 DNA is kept, with 51 bases framed from the first base. Sequencing used CD4+ T cells from blood, cultured in vitro, obtained about 7 months after SARS-CoV-2 vaccination. The receptor was isolated from a human donor who had recovered from COVID-19. Recombination connected TRBV20-1 to TRBJ2-1; the D segment could be TRBD2, given 6 matching bases. The CDR3: CSARDAYSGSLGNEQFF. In nucleotides, the sequence is TGCAGTGCTAGAGACGCCTACTCCGGGAGTCTGGGGAATGAGCAGTTCTTC.